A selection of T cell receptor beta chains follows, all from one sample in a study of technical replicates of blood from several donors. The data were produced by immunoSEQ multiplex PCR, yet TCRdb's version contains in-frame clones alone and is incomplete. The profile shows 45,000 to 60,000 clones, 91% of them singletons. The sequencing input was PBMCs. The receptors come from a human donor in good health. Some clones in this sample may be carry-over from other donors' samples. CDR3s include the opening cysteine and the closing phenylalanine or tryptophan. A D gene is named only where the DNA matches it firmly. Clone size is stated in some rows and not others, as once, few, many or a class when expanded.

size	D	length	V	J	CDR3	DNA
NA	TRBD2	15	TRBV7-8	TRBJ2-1	CASSKGLASYNEQFF	TGTGCCAGCAGCAAGGGACTAGCATCCTACAATGAGCAGTTCTTC
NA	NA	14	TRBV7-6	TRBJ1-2	CASSSRMGADGYTF	TGTGCCAGCAGCTCTCGGATGGGGGCGGATGGCTACACCTTC
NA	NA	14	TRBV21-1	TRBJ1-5	CASDWGGNNQPQHF	TGTGCCAGCGATTGGGGAGGGAACAATCAGCCCCAGCATTTT
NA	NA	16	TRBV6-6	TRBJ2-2	CASSPNRGLSTGELFF	TGTGCCAGCAGTCCAAATAGGGGACTCTCAACCGGGGAGCTGTTTTTT
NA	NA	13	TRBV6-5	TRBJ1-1	CASSYTTRTEAFF	TGTGCCAGCAGTTACACGACGCGGACTGAAGCTTTCTTT
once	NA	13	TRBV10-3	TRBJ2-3	CAISDSSTDTQYF	TGTGCCATCAGTGACAGTAGCACAGATACGCAGTATTTT
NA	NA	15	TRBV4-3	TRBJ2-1	CASSPDGSADNEQFF	TGCGCCAGCAGTCCTGATGGTAGCGCTGACAATGAGCAGTTCTTC
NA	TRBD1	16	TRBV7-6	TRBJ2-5	CASSLMMKGAIQTQYF	TGTGCCAGCAGCTTAATGATGAAGGGGGCGATCCAGACCCAGTACTTC
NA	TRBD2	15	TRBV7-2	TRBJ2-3	CASSPWTSGTDTQYF	TGTGCCAGCAGCCCCTGGACTAGCGGCACAGATACGCAGTATTTT
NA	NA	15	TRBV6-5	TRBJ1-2	CASKPMRDGGYGYTF	TGTGCCAGCAAACCGATGAGGGACGGGGGCTATGGCTACACCTTC
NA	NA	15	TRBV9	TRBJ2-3	CASSVWGGPADTQYF	TGTGCCAGCAGCGTTTGGGGGGGGCCCGCAGATACGCAGTATTTT
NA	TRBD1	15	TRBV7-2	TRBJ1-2	CASSLAAGQNYGYTF	TGTGCCAGCAGCTTAGCGGCGGGACAGAACTATGGCTACACCTTC
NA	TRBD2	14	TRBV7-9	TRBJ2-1	CASSYRLAVNEQFF	TGTGCCAGCAGCTACCGACTAGCGGTCAATGAGCAGTTCTTC
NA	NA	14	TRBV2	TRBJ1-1	CASSEDRANTEAFF	TGTGCCAGCAGTGAAGACAGGGCGAACACTGAAGCTTTCTTT
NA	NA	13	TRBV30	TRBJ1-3	CAWSYSSGNTIYF	TGTGCCTGGAGTTACAGCTCTGGAAACACCATATATTTT
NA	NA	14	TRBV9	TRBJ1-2	CASSLQDLGGVYTF	TGTGCCAGCAGCCTACAGGACCTCGGGGGGGTGTACACCTTC
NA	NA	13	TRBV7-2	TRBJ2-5	CASSRGIEETQYF	TGTGCCAGCAGCAGAGGGATAGAAGAGACCCAGTACTTC
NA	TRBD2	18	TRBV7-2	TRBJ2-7	CASSDGTSGAHSSYEQYF	TGTGCCAGCAGTGACGGGACTAGCGGGGCCCATAGCTCCTACGAGCAGTACTTC
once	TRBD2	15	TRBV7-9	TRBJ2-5	CASSSGTRKRETQYF	TGTGCCAGCAGCTCCGGGACTAGGAAGCGTGAGACCCAGTACTTC
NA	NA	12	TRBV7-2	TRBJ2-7	CASSSSFYEQYF	TGTGCCAGCAGCTCCTCCTTTTACGAGCAGTACTTC
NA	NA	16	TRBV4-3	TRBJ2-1	CASSSPLASSYNEQFF	TGCGCCAGCAGCTCCCCTCTAGCGAGCTCCTACAATGAGCAGTTCTTC
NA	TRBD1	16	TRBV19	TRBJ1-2	CASSRGHQGVSYGYTF	TGTGCCAGTAGTAGGGGACACCAGGGGGTCAGCTATGGCTACACCTTC
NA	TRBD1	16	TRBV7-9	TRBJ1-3	CASSPRGSGSGNTIYF	TGTGCCAGCAGCCCCAGGGGGTCTGGCTCTGGAAACACCATATATTTT
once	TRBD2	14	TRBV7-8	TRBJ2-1	CASSAGTSGNEQFF	TGTGCCAGCAGCGCCGGGACTAGCGGAAATGAGCAGTTCTTC
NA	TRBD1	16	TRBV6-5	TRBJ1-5	CASSYSWDSSNQPQHF	TGTGCCAGCAGTTACTCGTGGGACAGTAGCAATCAGCCCCAGCATTTT
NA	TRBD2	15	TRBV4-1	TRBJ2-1	CASSSGGTTYNEQFF	TGCGCCAGCAGTAGCGGGGGGACTACCTACAATGAGCAGTTCTTC
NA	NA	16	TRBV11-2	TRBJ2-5	CASRPGGGEGPETQYF	TGTGCCAGCAGGCCGGGCGGGGGCGAAGGTCCAGAGACCCAGTACTTC
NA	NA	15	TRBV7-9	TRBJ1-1	CASSPPEVMNTEAFF	TGTGCCAGCAGCCCGCCTGAGGTCATGAACACTGAAGCTTTCTTT
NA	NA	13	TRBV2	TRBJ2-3	CASSDREKDTQYF	TGTGCCAGCAGTGACCGGGAAAAAGATACGCAGTATTTT
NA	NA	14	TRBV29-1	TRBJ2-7	CSVEGQGFPYEQYF	TGCAGCGTTGAAGGGCAGGGGTTCCCCTACGAGCAGTACTTC
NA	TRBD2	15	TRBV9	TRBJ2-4	CASSDSGRAKNIQYF	TGTGCCAGCAGCGATAGCGGGAGGGCCAAAAACATTCAGTACTTC